This TCR beta chain was found in a study of Ad26.COV2.S vaccination and SARS-CoV-2 variants. Study as a whole: By the intramuscular route, Ad26.COV2.S was given once, or twice 56 days apart. General study points: It is possible that the TCR breadth and depth analyses underestimated the total T cell responses. Vaccinees showed greater spike-specific TCR breadth than placebo recipients. Reported findings describe substantial breadth in spike-specific CD8+ and CD4+ T cell responses following vaccination.

Treatment given: around 19 received Ad26.COV2.S at low or high dose, single or two shots; 5 received placebo; per-sample allocation not given. Samples came from day 63 after the first vaccine or placebo injection. TCRdb's copy holds only in-frame clones and misses some; the assay was immunoSEQ multiplex PCR. The data hold 380,000 or so clones, with roughly 90% observed a single time. Details on this clone: What it binds is unknown.

V lost 0 bases and J lost 1, with 10 bases in between. Germline V CDR1 and CDR2: MRHNA, SNTAGT. The CDR3 runs to 16 residues. This material consisted of peripheral blood, taken in a trial of Ad26.COV2.S vaccine versus placebo. This TCR came from a person between 18 and 59 years old who received the Ad26.COV2.S COVID-19 vaccine or a placebo. The rearrangement uses TRBV6-4 and TRBJ2-1; perhaps TRBD1 as D (6 bases). The CDR3 DNA reads TGTGCCAGCAGTGACTCGAGGACAGCGTCCTACAATGAGCAGTTCTTC. It codes for CASSDSRTASYNEQFF.